One sample yielded the 13 T cell receptor beta chains listed below, sequenced in a study of shared clonotypes between healthy human individuals. Measured with immunoSEQ multiplex PCR; TCRdb has only the in-frame clones, and not every one. The table shows about 2.4 million clones, with approximately 94% occurring only once. Material for sequencing was naive CD4+ T cells from PBMCs. The subset was: CD45RA+ positively selected. The receptors originated from a man aged 18 to 35 in good health. Some clones in this sample may be carry-over from other donors' samples.

The V gene is TRBV11-1, the J gene TRBJ2-1, with 10 bases that match TRBD2. V trimming: 7 bases; J trimming: 3 bases; junction bases outside the gene matches: 6. Looked up from germline, CDR1 is SGHAT and CDR2 is FQDESV (reference sequence). The CDR3 is 15 residues long. The CDR3 spells CASTSGLAVYNEQFF. The CDR3 coding sequence is TGTGCCAGCACCTCAGGACTAGCGGTCTACAATGAGCAGTTCTTC.

The chain joins TRBV28 to TRBJ1-5, with D possibly being TRBD1 (6 bases). Germline assignment: CDR1 MDHEN and CDR2 SYDVKM. V shed 5 bases and J shed 5 bases, with 19 bases lying between them. The CDR3 is made up of 16 amino acids. In nucleotides, the CDR3 is TGTGCCAGCAGTCCACCCACAGGGTTGGGGGATCAGCCCCAGCATTTT. Its translation is CASSPPTGLGDQPQHF.

The chain carries TRBV7-9 and TRBJ1-2, with 7 bases identical to TRBD1. Germline values: CDR1 SEHNR, CDR2 FQNEAQ (reference sequence). The V gene end was trimmed by 3 bases and the J gene end by 3 bases; junction bases not matched to a gene: 4. The CDR3 has 14 amino acids. CDR3 nucleotides: TGTGCCAGCAGCTTGGGACAGTTAGACTATGGCTACACCTTC. Protein: CASSLGQLDYGYTF. Combining the CDR3 with reference TRBV7-9 and TRBJ1-2 gives the whole variable domain DTGVSQNPRHKITKRGQNVTFRCDPISEHNRLYWYRQTLGQGPEFLTYFQNEAQLEKSRLLSDRFSAERPKGSFSTLEIQRTEQGDSAMYLCASSLGQLDYGYTFGSGTRLTVV.

V and J are TRBV7-9 and TRBJ1-5; TRBD1 is a possible D gene (5 bases). Germline V gene sequence: CDR1 SEHNR, CDR2 FQNEAQ (reference sequence). The ends were cut back, 1 base at V and 3 bases at J, with 7 bases in the middle. The CDR3 has 14 residues. The CDR3 loop reads CASSLGGDNQPQHF. CDR3 nucleotides: TGTGCCAGCAGCTTAGGGGGCGACAATCAGCCCCAGCATTTT.

CDR3 nucleotides: TGTGCCAGCAGCCCATACTGGGGGTACAATGAGCAGTTCTTC. Amino acids: CASSPYWGYNEQFF. The V call is TRBV13, the J call TRBJ2-1, with D perhaps assigned TRBD1 or TRBD2 (5 bases each). The CDR3 totals 14 residues. The V gene's germline CDR1 is PRHDT and CDR2 FYEKMQ (reference sequence). Trimming stripped 5 bases from V and 4 bases from J, with 12 bases between.

The chain carries TRBV5-1 and TRBJ2-1; the match to TRBD2 covers 7 bases. V lost 4 bases, J lost 9 bases, and 4 bases stayed unmatched. Germline V gives CDR1 SGHRS, CDR2 YFSETQ. The CDR3 is made up of 12 amino acids. CDR3 bases: TGCGCCAGCAGCATTCCGGGAGGTGAGCAGTTCTTC. Its protein product is CASSIPGGEQFF.

The CDR3 spells CASSLEAPYEQYF. The CDR3 DNA sequence: TGTGCCAGCAGCTTAGAGGCCCCTTACGAGCAGTACTTC. V gene TRBV7-2 combines with J gene TRBJ2-7; no clear D. CDR1 is SGHTA, CDR2 FQGNSA, per germline. This CDR3 contains 13 residues. Trimming shortened V by 1 base and J by 4 bases, and 8 bases separated the two germline ends.

This chain uses TRBV7-2 with TRBJ2-1; D is unresolved. Germline CDR1 and CDR2: SGHTA and FQGNSA. The length of the CDR3 is 13 residues. Deletions cut 5 bases from V and 2 bases from J, with 7 bases between. The CDR3 nucleotides are TGTGCCAGCAGCCCTGCCCCCTACAATGAGCAGTTCTTC. Its translation is CASSPAPYNEQFF.

As DNA, the CDR3 is TGCGCCAGCAGCTCCCCCGGGACAGGGATGAACACTGAAGCTTTCTTT. Protein product: CASSSPGTGMNTEAFF. This chain joins TRBV5-1 and TRBJ1-1; 9 bases are a match to TRBD1. The CDR3 loop spans 16 amino acids. Germline values: CDR1 SGHRS, CDR2 YFSETQ. V gave up 3 bases and J gave up 0 bases; unmatched junction bases: 6.

V is TRBV6-1 and J is TRBJ1-1; the D is unclear. This CDR3 is 14 amino acids long. The V gene's germline CDR1 is MNHNS and CDR2 SASEGT. V was pared by 11 bases and J by 4 bases, with 20 bases between. The CDR3 protein is CAGRRSGGLTEAFF. Here the CDR3 DNA reads TGTGCCGGCCGAAGATCGGGAGGGCTCACTGAAGCTTTCTTT.

The chain couples TRBV6-1 to TRBJ2-1; maybe TRBD2 (7 bases). V lost 5 bases, J lost 3 bases, and 14 bases lay in between. CDR1 is MNHNS, CDR2 SASEGT, per germline. The CDR3 has 15 amino acids. CDR3 sequence (DNA): TGTGCCAGCAGTTGGGAGGGGGGGAACTACAATGAGCAGTTCTTC. Translated: CASSWEGGNYNEQFF.

This clone was counted once. The chain employs TRBV28 and TRBJ2-1; D is unresolved. In germline, CDR1 is MDHEN, CDR2 SYDVKM. CDR3 length: 13 residues. Trimming took off 11 bases at V and 0 bases at J, with 11 bases between the two ends. In nucleotides, the CDR3 is TGTGCCTGCCACAAGAGCTCCTACAATGAGCAGTTCTTC. Translated, it gives CACHKSSYNEQFF.

The rearrangement uses TRBV9 and TRBJ2-2, with 10 bases aligning to TRBD2. J gave up 1 base and V 3 bases, and 3 bases lay outside the gene matches. The CDR3 loop spans 16 amino acids. Per the germline V gene, CDR1 is SGDLS and CDR2 is YYNGEE. CDR3 nucleotides: TGTGCCAGCAGCGCAATAGCGGGAGGGAACACCGGGGAGCTGTTTTTT. This encodes CASSAIAGGNTGELFF.